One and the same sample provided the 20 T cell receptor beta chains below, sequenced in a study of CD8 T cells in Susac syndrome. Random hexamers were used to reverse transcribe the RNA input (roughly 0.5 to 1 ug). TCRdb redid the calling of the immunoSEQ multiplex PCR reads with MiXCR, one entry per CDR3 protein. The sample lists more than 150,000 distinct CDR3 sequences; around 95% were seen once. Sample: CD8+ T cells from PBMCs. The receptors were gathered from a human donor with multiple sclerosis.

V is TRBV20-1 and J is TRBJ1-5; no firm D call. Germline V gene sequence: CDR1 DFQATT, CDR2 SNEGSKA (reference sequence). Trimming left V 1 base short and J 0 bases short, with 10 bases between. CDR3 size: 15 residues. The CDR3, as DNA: TGCAGTGCTAGAGTCGACACCTATAGCAATCAGCCCCAGCATTTT. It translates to CSARVDTYSNQPQHF.

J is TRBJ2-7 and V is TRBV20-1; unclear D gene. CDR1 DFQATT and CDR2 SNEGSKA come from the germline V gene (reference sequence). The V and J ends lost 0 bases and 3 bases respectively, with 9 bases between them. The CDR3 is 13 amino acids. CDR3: CSARDRILYEQYV. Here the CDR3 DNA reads TGCAGTGCTAGAGATCGCATTCTCTACGAGCAGTACGTC.

CDR3 amino acids: CASSLGWHASTDTQYF. CDR3 coding DNA: TGTGCCAGCAGCTTAGGCTGGCATGCTAGCACAGATACGCAGTATTTT. The V and J genes are TRBV11-2 and TRBJ2-3; no definite D call. Germline CDR1 reads SGHAT; CDR2 reads FQNNGV. The CDR3 extends over 16 amino acids. Trimming removed 1 base at V and 0 bases at J, with 11 bases between.

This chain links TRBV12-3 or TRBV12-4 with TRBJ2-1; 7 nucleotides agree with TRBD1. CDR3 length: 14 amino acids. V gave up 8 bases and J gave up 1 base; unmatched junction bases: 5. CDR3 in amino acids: CASGRQGSYNEQFF. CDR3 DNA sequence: TGTGCCAGCGGGCGACAGGGTTCCTACAATGAGCAGTTCTTC.

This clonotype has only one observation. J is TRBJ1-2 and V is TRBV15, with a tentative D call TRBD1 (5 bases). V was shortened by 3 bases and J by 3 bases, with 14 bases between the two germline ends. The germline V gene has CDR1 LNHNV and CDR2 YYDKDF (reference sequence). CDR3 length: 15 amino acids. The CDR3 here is CATSSRKGSDYGYTF. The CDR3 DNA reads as TGTGCCACCAGCAGCCGGAAGGGGTCCGACTATGGCTACACCTTC.

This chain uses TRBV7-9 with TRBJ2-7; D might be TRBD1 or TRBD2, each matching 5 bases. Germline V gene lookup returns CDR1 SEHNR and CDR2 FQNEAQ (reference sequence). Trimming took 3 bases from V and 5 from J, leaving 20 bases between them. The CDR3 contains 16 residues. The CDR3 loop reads CASSFQVGDAKDEQYF. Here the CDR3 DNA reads TGTGCCAGCAGCTTCCAAGTAGGGGACGCAAAGGACGAGCAGTACTTC. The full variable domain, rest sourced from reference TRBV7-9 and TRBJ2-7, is DTGVSQNPRHKITKRGQNVTFRCDPISEHNRLYWYRQTLGQGPEFLTYFQNEAQLEKSRLLSDRFSAERPKGSFSTLEIQRTEQGDSAMYLCASSFQVGDAKDEQYFGPGTRLTVT.

CDR3 coding DNA: TGTGCCAGCAGCCAAGATGTACGGGGTAACGAGCAGTACGTC. Translated: CASSQDVRGNEQYV. The V gene is TRBV3-1, the J gene TRBJ2-7; weak D call: TRBD2 (5 bases). Germline assignment: CDR1 LGHDT and CDR2 YNNKEL (reference sequence). This CDR3 has 14 amino acids. V was shortened by 0 bases and J by 5 bases, with 11 bases between the two germline ends.

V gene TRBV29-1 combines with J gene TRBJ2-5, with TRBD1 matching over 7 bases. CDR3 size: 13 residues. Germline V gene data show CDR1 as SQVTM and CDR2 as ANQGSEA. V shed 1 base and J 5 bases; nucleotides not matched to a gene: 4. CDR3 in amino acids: CSVEVQGPETQYF. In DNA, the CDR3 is TGCAGCGTTGAAGTACAGGGGCCGGAGACCCAGTACTTC.

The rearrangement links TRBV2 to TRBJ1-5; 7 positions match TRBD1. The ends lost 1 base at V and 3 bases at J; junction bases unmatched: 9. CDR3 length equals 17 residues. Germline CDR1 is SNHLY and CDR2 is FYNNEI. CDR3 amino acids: CASSEGSSTGYNQPQHF. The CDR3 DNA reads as TGTGCCAGCAGTGAAGGCTCCTCGACAGGGTACAATCAGCCCCAGCATTTT.

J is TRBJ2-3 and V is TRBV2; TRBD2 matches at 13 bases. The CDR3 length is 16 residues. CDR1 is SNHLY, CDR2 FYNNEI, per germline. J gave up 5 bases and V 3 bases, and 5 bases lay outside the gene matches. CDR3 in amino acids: CASSEGTSGAQDTQYF. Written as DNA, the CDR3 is TGTGCCAGCAGTGAGGGGACTAGCGGGGCCCAAGATACGCAGTATTTT.

The CDR3 DNA reads TGTGCCACCAGTGATTCGGACGGGCAAGAGACCCAGTACTTC. This encodes CATSDSDGQETQYF. V gene TRBV24-1 combines with J gene TRBJ2-5; unclear D gene. The V and J ends lost 2 bases and 2 bases respectively, with 8 bases between them. Germline CDR1 KGHDR, CDR2 SFDVKD. The CDR3 is made up of 14 amino acids.

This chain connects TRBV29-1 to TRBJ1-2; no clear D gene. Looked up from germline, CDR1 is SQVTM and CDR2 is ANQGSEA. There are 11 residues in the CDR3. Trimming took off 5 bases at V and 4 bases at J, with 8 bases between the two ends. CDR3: CSVLSGYGYTF. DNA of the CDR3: TGCAGCGTTCTCTCGGGCTATGGCTACACCTTC.

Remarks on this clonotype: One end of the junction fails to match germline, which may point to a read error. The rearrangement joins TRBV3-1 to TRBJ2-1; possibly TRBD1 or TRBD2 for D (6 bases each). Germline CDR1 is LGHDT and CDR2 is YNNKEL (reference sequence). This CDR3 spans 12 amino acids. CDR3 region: CASSQDSGGASF. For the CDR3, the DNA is TGTGCCAGCAGCCAAGACTCCGGGGGCGCTTCCTTC.

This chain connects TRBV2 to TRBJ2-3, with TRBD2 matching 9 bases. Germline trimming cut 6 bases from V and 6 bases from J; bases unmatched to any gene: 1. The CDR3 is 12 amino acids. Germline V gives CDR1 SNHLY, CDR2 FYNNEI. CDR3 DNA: TGTGCCAGCAGCGGACTAGCGGATACGCAGTATTTT. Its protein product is CASSGLADTQYF.

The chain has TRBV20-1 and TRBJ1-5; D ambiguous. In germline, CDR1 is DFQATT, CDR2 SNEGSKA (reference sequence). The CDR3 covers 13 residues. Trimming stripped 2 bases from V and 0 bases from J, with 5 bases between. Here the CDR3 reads CSARPYSNQPQHF. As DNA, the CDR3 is TGCAGTGCTAGACCCTATAGCAATCAGCCCCAGCATTTT.

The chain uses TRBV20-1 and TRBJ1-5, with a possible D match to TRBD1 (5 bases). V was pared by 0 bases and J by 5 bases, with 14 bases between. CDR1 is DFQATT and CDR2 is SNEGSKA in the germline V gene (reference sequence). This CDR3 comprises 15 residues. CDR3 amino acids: CSARDLGPSYQPQHF. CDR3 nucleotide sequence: TGCAGTGCTAGAGATCTGGGGCCTTCGTATCAGCCCCAGCATTTT.

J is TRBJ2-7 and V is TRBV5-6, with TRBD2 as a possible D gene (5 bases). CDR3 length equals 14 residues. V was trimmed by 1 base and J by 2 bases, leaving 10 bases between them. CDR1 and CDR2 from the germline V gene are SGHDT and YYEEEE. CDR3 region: CASSLTGLTYEQYF. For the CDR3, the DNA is TGTGCCAGCAGCTTGACGGGGTTAACCTACGAGCAGTACTTC.

The CDR3 sequence: CASSVTGEYEQYF. The CDR3 nucleotides read TGTGCCAGCAGCGTAACGGGCGAATACGAGCAGTACTTC. The V call is TRBV9, the J call TRBJ2-7; D unresolved. The CDR3 has 13 amino acids. CDR1 and CDR2 (germline): SGDLS, YYNGEE. Trimming stripped 1 base from V and 4 bases from J, with 9 bases between.

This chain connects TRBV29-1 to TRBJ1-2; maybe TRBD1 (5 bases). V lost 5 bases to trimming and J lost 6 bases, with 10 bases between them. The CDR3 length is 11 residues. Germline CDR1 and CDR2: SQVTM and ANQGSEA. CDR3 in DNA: TGCAGCGTTCTACAGGAGAATGGCTACACCTTC. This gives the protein CSVLQENGYTF.

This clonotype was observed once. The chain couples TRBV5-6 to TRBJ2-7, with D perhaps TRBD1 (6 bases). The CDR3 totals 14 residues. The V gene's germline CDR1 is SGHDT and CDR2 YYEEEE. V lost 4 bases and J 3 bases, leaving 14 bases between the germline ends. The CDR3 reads CASSHRDTYYEQYF. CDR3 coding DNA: TGTGCCAGCAGCCACCGGGACACTTACTACGAGCAGTACTTC. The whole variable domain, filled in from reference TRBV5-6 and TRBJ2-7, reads DAGVTQSPTHLIKTRGQQVTLRCSPKSGHDTVSWYQQALGQGPQFIFQYYEEEERQRGNFPDRFSGHQFPNYSSELNVNALLLGDSALYLCASSHRDTYYEQYFGPGTRLTVT.